Listed below are T cell receptor beta chains from one sample, sequenced in a study of T cell repertoires in cytomegalovirus infection. MiXCR, applied by TCRdb to the reads, yields one record per CDR3 protein. The repertoire holds more than 650,000 distinct CDR3 sequences, with about 40% as singletons. The sample taken for sequencing was PBMCs. All receptors come from a human donor in good health (CMV status not recorded). Some clones in this sample may be carry-over from other donors' samples. Both conserved end residues are part of each CDR3. The order of the fields is J gene, V gene, CDR3 protein.

>TRBJ2-7|TRBV13
CASSPGKSYEQYF
>TRBJ1-1|TRBV7-8
CASSSGGGTTEAFF
>TRBJ2-7|TRBV5-6
CASSSDRGLEQYF
>TRBJ2-7|TRBV6-1
CASSENGRRGHYEQDF
>TRBJ2-3|TRBV7-2
CASSLAASGGGPDTQYF
>TRBJ2-7|TRBV28
CASSSPGTGFNEQYF
>TRBJ1-5|TRBV28
CASSLGSRYSNQPQHF
>TRBJ1-5|TRBV7-2
CASSLDGGPNQPQHF
>TRBJ2-7|TRBV28
CASSPYAGTGSYEQYF
>TRBJ2-5|TRBV6-6
CASSYRPQETQYF
>TRBJ2-1|TRBV29-1
CSVVGQGANEQFF
>TRBJ1-1|TRBV12-3/TRBV12-4
CASSDKQGINPEAFF
>TRBJ2-3|TRBV12-3/TRBV12-4
CASSFSGRTGTQYF
>TRBJ2-4|TRBV6-6
CASSSTSGELFLAKNIQYF
>TRBJ2-6|TRBV12-3/TRBV12-4
CASRPIPGLAGLNGANVLTF
>TRBJ1-1|TRBV19
CASSIGTVEAFF
>TRBJ2-2|TRBV7-9
CASSLPLGGEVTGELFF
>TRBJ1-1|TRBV12-3/TRBV12-4
CASSFRRVLLEAFF